These 14 T cell receptor beta chains were all obtained from the same sample, sequenced in a study of OX40 agonist ivuxolimab in advanced cancers. This table comes from immunoSEQ multiplex PCR, and its TCRdb copy is limited to in-frame clones, with some not included. Among over 85,000 clones listed, about 91% were seen once. The sample was CD4+ or CD8+ T cells sorted from blood, taken in a trial of the OX40 agonist ivuxolimab. The receptors were sampled from an adult with an advanced solid tumor such as melanoma, head and neck, liver or kidney cancer.

The chain links TRBV2 to TRBJ2-2, with 7 bases identical to TRBD2. This CDR3 spans 15 amino acids. Looked up from germline, CDR1 is SNHLY and CDR2 is FYNNEI. V was pared by 6 bases and J by 6 bases, with 10 bases of the junction left unmatched. In nucleotides, the CDR3 is TGTGCCAGCAGGTGGGAGGGAGGAGTACCCGGGGAGCTGTTTTTT. Translated, it gives CASRWEGGVPGELFF.

This clone was observed a handful of times. The chain recombines TRBV11-1 with TRBJ2-5; 9 positions agree with TRBD2. The germline V gene has CDR1 SGHAT and CDR2 FQDESV (reference sequence). CDR3 length: 16 residues. The V gene end was trimmed by 5 bases and the J gene end by 1 base; junction bases not matched to a gene: 8. DNA of the CDR3: TGTGCCAGCAGCCCAGGACTAGCGAGTATCCAAGAGACCCAGTACTTC. This gives the protein CASSPGLASIQETQYF. Full variable domain (outside the CDR3, taken from reference TRBV11-1 and TRBJ2-5): EAEVAQSPRYKITEKSQAVAFWCDPISGHATLYWYRQILGQGPELLVQFQDESVVDDSQLPKDRFSAERLKGVDSTLKIQPAELGDSAMYLCASSPGLASIQETQYFGPGTRLLVL.

The chain is built from TRBV7-3 and TRBJ2-7; TRBD2 agrees at 8 bases. J lost 3 bases, V lost 2 bases, and 6 bases had no gene match. CDR1 and CDR2 from the germline V gene are SGHTA and FQGTGA. This CDR3 has 15 residues. For the CDR3, the DNA is TGTGCCAGCAGCTTAGGGGCGGGAGGTCTCTACGAGCAGTACTTC. Encoded protein: CASSLGAGGLYEQYF.

The chain links TRBV19 to TRBJ2-7; possible D gene TRBD2, 5 bases. There are 15 residues in the CDR3. Per germline, CDR1 LNHDA and CDR2 SQIVND (reference sequence). The V end was cut by 5 bases, the J end by 2 bases, with 16 bases between. The CDR3 reads CASSSSWEKPYEQYF. The DNA of the CDR3 is TGTGCCAGTAGTTCCTCGTGGGAGAAGCCCTACGAGCAGTACTTC.

V gene TRBV7-9 combines with J gene TRBJ1-3; the D gene is possibly TRBD1 (5 bases). CDR3 length: 16 residues. The V gene lost 2 bases and the J gene lost 4 bases, with 15 bases spanning the gap. Germline V CDR1 and CDR2: SEHNR, FQNEAQ (reference sequence). CDR3 loop: CASSLSRGTGGNTIYF. CDR3 DNA: TGTGCCAGCAGCTTATCCCGAGGGACTGGAGGAAACACCATATATTTT.

The chain has TRBV14 and TRBJ1-2; 7 nucleotides align to TRBD1. Unmatched junction bases numbered 12, after V lost 0 bases and J lost 8 bases. The germline CDR1 and CDR2 sequences are SGHDN and FVKESK. The CDR3 runs 16 residues. Here the CDR3 DNA reads TGTGCCAGCAGCCAAGATTTTCCCGGGACAGCAGGAGGCTACACCTTC. Amino acid sequence: CASSQDFPGTAGGYTF. The entire variable domain, with the rest obtained from reference TRBV14 and TRBJ1-2, is as follows: EAGVTQFPSHSVIEKGQTVTLRCDPISGHDNLYWYRRVMGKEIKFLLHFVKESKQDESGMPNNRFLAERTGGTYSTLKVQPAELEDSGVYFCASSQDFPGTAGGYTFGSGTRLTVV.

This chain uses TRBV11-2 with TRBJ2-1, with no clear D. The length of the CDR3 is 15 residues. Per the germline V gene, CDR1 is SGHAT and CDR2 is FQNNGV. V was trimmed by 0 bases and J by 0 bases, leaving 6 bases between them. The CDR3 region is CASSLDGFSYNEQFF. The CDR3, as DNA: TGTGCCAGCAGCTTAGATGGGTTCTCCTACAATGAGCAGTTCTTC.

The chain is built from TRBV5-8 and TRBJ2-2; D perhaps matches TRBD2 (5 bases). The length of the CDR3 is 16 residues. V shed 6 bases and J shed 4 bases, with 19 bases lying between them. Per the germline V gene, CDR1 is SGHTS and CDR2 is YDEGEE. The CDR3 reads CASNYESGSGTGELFF. For the CDR3, the DNA is TGTGCCAGCAACTACGAGTCTGGGAGTGGCACCGGGGAGCTGTTTTTT.

V usage is TRBV15 and J usage is TRBJ2-3; D remains unclear. Trimming left V 2 bases short and J 4 bases short, with 7 bases between. The V gene's germline CDR1 is LNHNV and CDR2 YYDKDF (reference sequence). The CDR3 loop spans 13 amino acids. The CDR3 loop is CATSRSPADTQYF. Written as DNA, the CDR3 is TGTGCCACCAGCAGAAGTCCCGCAGATACGCAGTATTTT.

The genes are TRBV6-6 and TRBJ1-4; D ambiguous. V lost 2 bases to trimming and J lost 13 bases, with 14 bases between them. The CDR3 has 13 amino acids. The germline gives CDR1 MNHNY, CDR2 SVGAGI (reference sequence). CDR3 bases: TGTGCCAGCAGTTACACAGAAGGCTTTAGACTGTTTTTT. The encoded protein is CASSYTEGFRLFF.

V and J are TRBV19 and TRBJ2-6; D is undetermined. V shed 6 bases and J shed 4 bases, with 10 bases lying between them. This CDR3 spans 14 amino acids. CDR1 is LNHDA, CDR2 SQIVND, per germline (reference sequence). The CDR3 region has the DNA TGTGCCAGTAGAGACATATCCGGGGCCAACGTCCTGACTTTC. It specifies CASRDISGANVLTF.

This rearrangement joins TRBV5-4 to TRBJ1-2; TRBD1 is a possible D gene (6 bases). In germline, CDR1 is SGHNT, CDR2 YYREEE (reference sequence). The CDR3 extends over 15 amino acids. V shed 1 base and J shed 6 bases, with 16 bases lying between them. The CDR3 DNA reads as TGTGCCAGCAGCTTGAGTAATCCACAGGGCCATGGCTACACCTTC. This gives the protein CASSLSNPQGHGYTF.

The CDR3 DNA reads as TGTGCCAGCAGCATAGGGACACTCTCCTACGAGCAGTACTTC. It encodes CASSIGTLSYEQYF. V gene TRBV7-2 combines with J gene TRBJ2-7; a possible D gene is TRBD1 (6 bases). The CDR3 contains 14 residues. From germline, CDR1 is SGHTA and CDR2 FQGNSA. V lost 5 bases and J 0 bases, leaving 11 bases between the germline ends.

The J gene is TRBJ2-7, the V gene TRBV4-3, with 8 bases that match TRBD1. J was trimmed by 3 bases and V by 3 bases; bases with no gene match: 4. Germline V gene lookup returns CDR1 LGHNA and CDR2 YSLEER. The CDR3 runs 14 residues. For the CDR3, the DNA is TGCGCCAGCAGCCAGCAGACAGGGGACTACGAGCAGTACTTC. Translation: CASSQQTGDYEQYF.